This T cell receptor beta chain was profiled in a study of OX40 agonist ivuxolimab in advanced cancers. Profiled with immunoSEQ multiplex PCR; TCRdb holds only in-frame clones, not every one. Among some 61,000 clones listed, over 60% were seen once. Germline values: CDR1 SEHNR, CDR2 FQNEAQ (reference sequence). The CDR3 covers 15 residues. Losses at the gene ends were 4 bases for V and 3 bases for J; bases not matched to a gene: 5. V gene TRBV7-9 combines with J gene TRBJ1-4, with 7 bases matching TRBD1. The sequenced sample was CD4+ or CD8+ T cells sorted from blood, obtained in a trial of the OX40 agonist ivuxolimab. The clonotype was recovered from an adult with an advanced solid tumor such as melanoma, head and neck, liver or kidney cancer. The CDR3 DNA is TGTGCCAGCAGCTATTCAGGGGGATCTAATGAAAAACTGTTTTTT. This gives the protein CASSYSGGSNEKLFF.